What follows describes a single T cell receptor (beta chain). Its specific antigen is unknown. No much larger clone exists at a distance of one base, and base qualities are not known. V lost 5 bases and J lost 4 bases; the stretch between them is 15 bases long. The CDR3 runs 14 residues from the cysteine to the phenylalanine. Only the CDR3 portion is preserved as DNA: 42 bases, with reading frame beginning at the first base. Reading the germline V gene (reference sequence) gives CDR1 GTSNPN and CDR2 SVGIG. The data are from a study of lymphopenia after photon versus proton radiotherapy (dated by TCRdb to between 2018 and 2021). In terms of the full investigation: The immunological effects of photon versus proton radiation therapy were compared in patients with gastrointestinal tumors who developed high-grade lymphopenia. The cohort comprised approximately 21 patients with gastrointestinal tumors who received either photon or proton therapy and then developed lymphopenia. The goal of the study was to describe how the two radiation modalities differ in their effects on the immune system.

Overall study results and their limits: The survival association was assessed only in patients who died, and the authors presented better survival with proton therapy as a possibility rather than a demonstrated result. During treatment, patients who received proton therapy stayed relatively stable, whereas patients who received photon therapy lost naive T cells and TCR diversity and gained effector/memory populations. Across the cohort, among patients who died, a greater drop in TCR diversity after the nadir was inversely correlated with overall survival time. Once the lymphocyte count had reached its nadir, the repertoires of photon-treated patients showed oligoclonal expansion, particularly of CD8+ Temra cells, and this expansion drove the decline in diversity.

Library preparation employed the immunoSEQ multiplex PCR assay. T cell repertoires were profiled with deep sequencing of rearranged TCR beta loci together with multiparametric flow cytometry. TCRdb obtained this table from immuneACCESS and retained in-frame rearrangements with V and J assigned. These tables miss some clones; where compared with another copy, unresolved V genes account for less than half of the shortfall, and the remainder is unexplained. A total of over 50,000 clones appear in this sample, approximately 84% of them only once. Jointly, the top ten make up roughly 2.3% of the sample.

This receptor was obtained from a man aged 35-49 years with gastric cancer. The chain was built from TRBV30 and TRBJ2-1; the D region is possibly TRBD1 or TRBD2, each matching across 6 bases. The sample was peripheral blood, taken from a patient treated with photon-based radiotherapy. In nucleotide form, the sequence is TGTGCCTGGGGGGGGCTTCCGATTTACAATGAGCAGTTCTTC. This yields the protein CAWGGLPIYNEQFF.